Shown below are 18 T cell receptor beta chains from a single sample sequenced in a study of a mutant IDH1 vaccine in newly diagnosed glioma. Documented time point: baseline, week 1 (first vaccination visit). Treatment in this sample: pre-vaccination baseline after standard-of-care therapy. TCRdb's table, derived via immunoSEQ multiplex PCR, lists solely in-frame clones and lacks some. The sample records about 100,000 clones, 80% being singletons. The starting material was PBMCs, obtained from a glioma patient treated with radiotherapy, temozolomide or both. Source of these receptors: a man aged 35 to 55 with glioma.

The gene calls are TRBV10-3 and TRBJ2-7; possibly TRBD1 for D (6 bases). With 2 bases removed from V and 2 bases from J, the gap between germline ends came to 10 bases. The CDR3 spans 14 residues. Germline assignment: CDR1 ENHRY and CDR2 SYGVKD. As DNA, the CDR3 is TGTGCCATCAGTGAGACAGGGCGTACCTACGAGCAGTACTTC. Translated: CAISETGRTYEQYF.

The CDR3 region is CASSVGSGRARTDTQYF. In DNA form, the CDR3 reads TGTGCCAGCAGCGTAGGTAGCGGGAGGGCCCGGACAGATACGCAGTATTTT. V and J are TRBV9 and TRBJ2-3; 11 bases line up with TRBD2. Germline CDR1 reads SGDLS; CDR2 reads YYNGEE. V lost 0 bases and J lost 3; bases outside the gene matches: 6. The CDR3 is 17 amino acids.

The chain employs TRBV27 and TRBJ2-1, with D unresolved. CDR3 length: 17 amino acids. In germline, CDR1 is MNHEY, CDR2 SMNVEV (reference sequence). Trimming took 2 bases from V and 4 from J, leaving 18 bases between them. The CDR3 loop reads CASSLMAATANYNEQFF. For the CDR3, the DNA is TGTGCCAGCAGTTTAATGGCCGCTACGGCAAATTACAATGAGCAGTTCTTC.

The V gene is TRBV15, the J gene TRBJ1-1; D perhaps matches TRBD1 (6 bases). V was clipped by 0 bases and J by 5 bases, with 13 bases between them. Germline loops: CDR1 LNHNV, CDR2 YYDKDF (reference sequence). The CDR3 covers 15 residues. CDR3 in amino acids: CATSRDRGASTEAFF. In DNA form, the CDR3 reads TGTGCCACCAGCAGAGATCGGGGGGCGAGTACTGAAGCTTTCTTT.

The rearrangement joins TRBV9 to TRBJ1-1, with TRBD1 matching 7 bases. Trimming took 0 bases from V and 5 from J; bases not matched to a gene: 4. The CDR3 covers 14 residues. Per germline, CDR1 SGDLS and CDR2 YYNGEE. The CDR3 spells CASSVAQTGTEAFF. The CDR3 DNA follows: TGTGCCAGCAGCGTAGCTCAGACAGGGACTGAAGCTTTCTTT.

CDR3 loop: CASSLFPRGTGDGNSPLHF. The DNA for the CDR3 is TGTGCCAGCAGCTTATTCCCTCGTGGGACAGGGGACGGTAATTCACCCCTCCACTTT. The chain joins TRBV7-2 to TRBJ1-6; TRBD1 matches at 10 bases. V was clipped by 2 bases and J by 6 bases; unmatched bases: 13. Germline V gene lookup returns CDR1 SGHTA and CDR2 FQGNSA. The CDR3 has 19 amino acids.

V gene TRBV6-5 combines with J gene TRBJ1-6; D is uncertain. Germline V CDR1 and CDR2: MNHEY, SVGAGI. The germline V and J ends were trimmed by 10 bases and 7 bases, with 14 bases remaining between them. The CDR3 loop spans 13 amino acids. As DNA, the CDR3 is TGTGCCACCTTGGACGGGAACAATTCACCCCTCCACTTT. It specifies CATLDGNNSPLHF.

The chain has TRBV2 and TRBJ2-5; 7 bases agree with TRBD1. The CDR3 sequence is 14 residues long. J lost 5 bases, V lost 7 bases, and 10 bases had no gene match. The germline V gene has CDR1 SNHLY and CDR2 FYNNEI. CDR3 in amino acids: CASKTYRGGETQYF. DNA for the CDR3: TGTGCCAGCAAGACTTACAGGGGTGGCGAGACCCAGTACTTC.

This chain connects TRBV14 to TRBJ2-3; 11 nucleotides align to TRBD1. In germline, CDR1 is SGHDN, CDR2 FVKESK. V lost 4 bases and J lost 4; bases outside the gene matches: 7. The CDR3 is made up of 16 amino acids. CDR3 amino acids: CASSLWTGGVADTQYF. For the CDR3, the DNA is TGTGCCAGCAGCCTTTGGACAGGGGGCGTCGCAGATACGCAGTATTTT.

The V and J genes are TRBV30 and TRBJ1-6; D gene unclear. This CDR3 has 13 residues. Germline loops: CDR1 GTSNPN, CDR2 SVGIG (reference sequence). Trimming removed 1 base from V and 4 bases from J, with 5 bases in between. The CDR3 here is CAWSGGYNSPLHF. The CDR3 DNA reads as TGTGCCTGGAGTGGAGGATATAATTCACCCCTCCACTTT.

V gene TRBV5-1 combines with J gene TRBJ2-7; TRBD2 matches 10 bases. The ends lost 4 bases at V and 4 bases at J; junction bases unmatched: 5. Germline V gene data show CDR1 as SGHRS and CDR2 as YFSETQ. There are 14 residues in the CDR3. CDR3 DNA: TGCGCCAGCAGCGCCCGGACTAGCGGTTACGAGCAGTACTTC. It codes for CASSARTSGYEQYF.

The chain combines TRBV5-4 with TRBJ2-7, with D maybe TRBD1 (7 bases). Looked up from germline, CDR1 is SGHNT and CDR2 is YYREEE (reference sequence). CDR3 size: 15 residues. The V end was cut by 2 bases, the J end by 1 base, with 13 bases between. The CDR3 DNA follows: TGTGCCAGCAGCTTAGGCGGGACAGAGTCCTACGAGCAGTACTTC. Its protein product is CASSLGGTESYEQYF.

The CDR3 loop reads CASSQSIRAWDTGELFF. The CDR3 coding sequence is TGCGCCAGCAGTCAGTCTATCCGGGCTTGGGACACCGGGGAGCTGTTTTTT. This rearrangement joins TRBV5-1 to TRBJ2-2; D gene uncertain. CDR1 and CDR2 (germline): SGHRS, YFSETQ. The V gene lost 5 bases and the J gene lost 3 bases, with 20 bases spanning the gap. This CDR3 has 17 amino acids.

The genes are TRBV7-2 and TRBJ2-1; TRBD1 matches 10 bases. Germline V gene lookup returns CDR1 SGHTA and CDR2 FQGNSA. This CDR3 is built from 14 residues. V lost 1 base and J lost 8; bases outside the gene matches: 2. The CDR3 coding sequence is TGTGCCAGCAGCTTAGATGGACAGGGGGATGAGCAGTTCTTC. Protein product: CASSLDGQGDEQFF.

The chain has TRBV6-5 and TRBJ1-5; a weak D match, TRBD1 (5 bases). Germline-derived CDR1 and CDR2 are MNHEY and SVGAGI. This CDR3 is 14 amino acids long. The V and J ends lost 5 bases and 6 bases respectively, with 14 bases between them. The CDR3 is CASSPDSLGQPQHF. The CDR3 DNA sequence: TGTGCCAGCAGTCCCGACAGCCTCGGTCAGCCCCAGCATTTT.

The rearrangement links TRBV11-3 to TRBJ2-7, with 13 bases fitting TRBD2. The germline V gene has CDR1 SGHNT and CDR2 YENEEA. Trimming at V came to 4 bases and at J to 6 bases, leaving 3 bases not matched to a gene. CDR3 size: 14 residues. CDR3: CASSSGLAGSEQYF. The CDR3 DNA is TGTGCCAGCAGCTCGGGACTAGCGGGAAGCGAGCAGTACTTC.

The CDR3 coding sequence is TGTGCCAGCAGCCCTGACGGTACTAGCACAGATACGCAGTATTTT. Its protein product is CASSPDGTSTDTQYF. The chain joins TRBV9 to TRBJ2-3; D remains ambiguous. The CDR3 is 15 residues long. From germline, CDR1 is SGDLS and CDR2 YYNGEE. Trimming pared 4 bases from V and 0 bases from J, leaving 12 bases between. Looking up the rest from reference TRBV9 and TRBJ2-3 gives the full variable domain: DSGVTQTPKHLITATGQRVTLRCSPRSGDLSVYWYQQSLDQGLQFLIQYYNGEERAKGNILERFSAQQFPDLHSELNLSSLELGDSALYFCASSPDGTSTDTQYFGPGTRLTVL.

CDR3 loop: CASSLRGGGNEQFF. CDR3 DNA sequence: TGTGCCAGCAGCTTAAGAGGGGGCGGGAATGAGCAGTTCTTC. The chain links TRBV7-9 to TRBJ2-1; 7 bases map to TRBD1. The CDR3 contains 14 residues. The V and J ends lost 2 bases and 7 bases, in that order; junction bases with no gene match: 5. Germline V CDR1 and CDR2: SEHNR, FQNEAQ (reference sequence).